Presented here are 8 T cell receptor beta chains from one specimen sequenced in a study of T cell repertoires in cytomegalovirus infection. In TCRdb, the reads were re-called with MiXCR into one record per CDR3 protein. The table shows roughly 250,000 distinct CDR3 sequences, with approximately 13% occurring only once. Sequenced material: PBMCs. These receptor sequences come from a human donor in good health (CMV status not recorded). Some clones in this sample may be carry-over from other donors' samples.

The chain recombines TRBV20-1 with TRBJ2-7, with D possibly matching TRBD2 (6 bases). V dropped 0 bases and J dropped 7 bases, with 19 bases sitting between them. Germline V gene sequence: CDR1 DFQATT, CDR2 SNEGSKA (reference sequence). The CDR3 covers 15 residues. CDR3 loop: CSARDLPRERHEQYF. DNA of the CDR3: TGCAGTGCTAGAGATCTCCCCCGGGAGAGGCATGAGCAGTACTTC.

In this sample, this clonotype turned up many times. The J gene is TRBJ1-6, the V gene TRBV19, with D possibly matching TRBD1 (6 bases). The germline V gene encodes CDR1 LNHDA and CDR2 SQIVND (reference sequence). CDR3 length: 17 residues. V lost 3 bases and J 8 bases, leaving 20 bases between the germline ends. CDR3 amino acids: CASSMPWRRAGDSPLHF. CDR3 in DNA: TGTGCCAGTAGTATGCCCTGGAGGAGGGCAGGGGATTCACCCCTCCACTTT.

This clonotype was counted only a few times. This sequence joins TRBV14 and TRBJ1-6, with 7 positions matching TRBD1. CDR1 is SGHDN, CDR2 FVKESK, per germline. The CDR3 is made up of 17 amino acids. Trimming took 0 bases from V and 6 from J; bases not matched to a gene: 8. For the CDR3, the DNA is TGTGCCAGCAGCCAAGACCAACAGGGGACGGCTAATTCACCCCTCCACTTT. It yields the protein CASSQDQQGTANSPLHF.

This clonotype was seen a few times. This chain joins TRBV19 and TRBJ2-5; weak D call: TRBD2 (6 bases). This CDR3 has 15 amino acids. Trimming left V 7 bases short and J 1 base short, with 16 bases between. CDR1 and CDR2 (germline): LNHDA, SQIVND (reference sequence). Written as DNA, the CDR3 is TGTGCCAGTAATGAGCGGCGGGGCCCCCAAGAGACCCAGTACTTC. Protein product: CASNERRGPQETQYF.

This clonotype appeared many times. V and J are TRBV7-2 and TRBJ2-3; TRBD2 matches at 11 bases. This CDR3 spans 17 amino acids. Trimming took 6 bases from V and 1 from J; bases not matched to a gene: 9. Germline V gene lookup returns CDR1 SGHTA and CDR2 FQGNSA. In DNA form, the CDR3 reads TGTGCCAGCAGAGAACCGGGACTAGCGGATCGCACAGATACGCAGTATTTT. Amino acids: CASREPGLADRTDTQYF. The full variable domain, completed using reference TRBV7-2 and TRBJ2-3, is GAGVSQSPSNKVTEKGKDVELRCDPISGHTALYWYRQSLGQGLEFLIYFQGNSAPDKSGLPSDRFSAERTGGSVSTLTIQRTQQEDSAVYLCASREPGLADRTDTQYFGPGTRLTVL.

This clonotype showed up many times. The CDR3 DNA is TGTGCCAGCAGTTTAGTCTCTGACAATGAGCAGTTCTTC. It translates to CASSLVSDNEQFF. The rearrangement joins TRBV28 to TRBJ2-1; no reliable D call. The germline gives CDR1 MDHEN, CDR2 SYDVKM. The ends were cut back, 2 bases at V and 5 bases at J, with 7 bases in the middle. The CDR3 is 13 amino acids. The full variable domain, with the rest looked up from reference TRBV28 and TRBJ2-1, is DVKVTQSSRYLVKRTGEKVFLECVQDMDHENMFWYRQDPGLGLRLIYFSYDVKMKEKGDIPEGYSVSREKKERFSLILESASTNQTSMYLCASSLVSDNEQFFGPGTRLTVL.

This clonotype was seen a few times. This chain connects TRBV29-1 to TRBJ1-2, with 8 bases that match TRBD1. This CDR3 spans 12 amino acids. V shed 6 bases, J shed 7 bases, and the junction held 7 bases outside the gene matches. CDR1 SQVTM and CDR2 ANQGSEA come from the germline V gene. The CDR3 loop is CSVDQGAGGYTF. The CDR3 region has the DNA TGCAGCGTCGACCAGGGGGCAGGTGGCTACACCTTC. Using reference TRBV29-1 and TRBJ1-2 for the parts outside the CDR3, the full variable domain is SAVISQKPSRDICQRGTSLTIQCQVDSQVTMMFWYRQQPGQSLTLIATANQGSEATYESGFVIDKFPISRPNLTFSTLTVSNMSPEDSSIYLCSVDQGAGGYTFGSGTRLTVV.

This clonotype was detected many times. This chain connects TRBV7-2 to TRBJ2-3, with TRBD2 matching 10 bases. The CDR3 runs to 13 residues. The ends lost 10 bases at V and 1 base at J; junction bases unmatched: 2. Germline CDR1 is SGHTA and CDR2 is FQGNSA. The DNA of the CDR3 is TGTGCCATAGGACTAGCGGGCACAGATACGCAGTATTTT. Translation: CAIGLAGTDTQYF.